This TCR beta chain is from a study of cytomegalovirus exposure and HLA in healthy donors. Assay: immunoSEQ multiplex PCR; the TCRdb copy retains only in-frame clones and omits some. The sample includes 100,000 to 150,000 clones, nearly 90% seen only once; the top ten take about 3.7%. Trimming pared 5 bases from V and 3 bases from J, leaving 11 bases between. Germline assignment: CDR1 MGHRA and CDR2 YSYEKL. The CDR3 is 14 residues long. The V call is TRBV4-1, the J call TRBJ1-5; D unresolved. The TCR sequence derives from a man under 40 in good health and CMV-seronegative. Sequencing was performed on PBMCs. The CDR3 region is CASSSDWLNQPQHF. In DNA form, the CDR3 reads TGCGCCAGCAGCTCCGACTGGCTCAATCAGCCCCAGCATTTT.